A single sample gave rise to the 31 T cell receptor beta chains below, sequenced in a study of cytomegalovirus exposure and HLA in healthy donors. Primers: 60 Vbeta forward and 13 Jbeta reverse. Data came from immunoSEQ multiplex PCR; TCRdb stores just in-frame clones and leaves some out. The table shows approximately 220,000 clones, with about three quarters occurring only once. Sequenced sample: PBMCs. The origin of the receptors is a man aged 40-49 years in good health and CMV-seronegative.

J is TRBJ1-2 and V is TRBV7-9; tentatively, D is TRBD1 (5 bases). V lost 5 bases and J lost 1, with 14 bases in between. This CDR3 has 15 amino acids. Germline-derived CDR1 and CDR2 are SEHNR and FQNEAQ (reference sequence). This CDR3 is CASSPVLRGNYGYTF. The DNA of the CDR3 is TGTGCCAGCAGCCCCGTCCTAAGGGGTAACTATGGCTACACCTTC.

This chain uses TRBV5-1 with TRBJ1-1, with D possibly being TRBD1 (5 bases). In germline, CDR1 is SGHRS, CDR2 YFSETQ. The CDR3 sequence is 13 residues long. V was shortened by 2 bases and J by 1 base, with 6 bases between the two germline ends. CDR3 sequence: CASSFTGNTEAFF. In DNA, the CDR3 is TGCGCCAGCAGCTTTACAGGGAACACTGAAGCTTTCTTT. Combining the CDR3 with reference TRBV5-1 and TRBJ1-1 gives the whole variable domain KAGVTQTPRYLIKTRGQQVTLSCSPISGHRSVSWYQQTPGQGLQFLFEYFSETQRNKGNFPGRFSGRQFSNSRSEMNVSTLELGDSALYLCASSFTGNTEAFFGQGTRLTVV.

The CDR3 DNA reads TGTGCCAGCAGCCGGACTAGCGGGGCGCCATCCTACGAGCAGTACTTC. Translating it yields CASSRTSGAPSYEQYF. This rearrangement joins TRBV7-2 to TRBJ2-7, with 12 bases fitting TRBD2. After removal of 5 bases from V and 1 base from J, the junction contained 6 bases not matched to a gene. The CDR3 is 16 residues long. CDR1 and CDR2 from the germline V gene are SGHTA and FQGNSA.

The sample holds a few counts of this clone. This chain's CDR3 is CASSSPEGRKGQPQHF. CDR3 in DNA: TGTGCCAGCAGTTCCCCGGAGGGGCGGAAAGGACAGCCCCAGCATTTT. The rearrangement links TRBV6-6 to TRBJ1-5, with a weak D call TRBD1 (5 bases). V was clipped by 4 bases and J by 7 bases, with 20 bases between them. The CDR3 is 16 amino acids. CDR1 MNHNY and CDR2 SVGAGI come from the germline V gene (reference sequence).

This clone has only a few counts. V is TRBV4-1 and J is TRBJ2-1; possibly TRBD2 for D (6 bases). CDR1 and CDR2 (germline): MGHRA, YSYEKL. There are 16 residues in the CDR3. V gave up 6 bases and J gave up 2 bases, with 17 bases separating them. CDR3 sequence (DNA): TGCGCCAGCAGAGTGGACAACGTAGCGGCCTACAATGAGCAGTTCTTC. The encoded protein is CASRVDNVAAYNEQFF.

This clone was seen more than once but under ten times. V is TRBV7-2 and J is TRBJ2-4; no definite D call. There are 13 residues in the CDR3. Germline CDR1 SGHTA, CDR2 FQGNSA. V was shortened by 1 base and J by 6 bases, with 7 bases between the two germline ends. In DNA, the CDR3 is TGTGCCAGCAGCTTAGGGTACGGAAACATTCAGTACTTC. Protein product: CASSLGYGNIQYF. Filled out from reference TRBV7-2 and TRBJ2-4, the complete variable domain reads GAGVSQSPSNKVTEKGKDVELRCDPISGHTALYWYRQSLGQGLEFLIYFQGNSAPDKSGLPSDRFSAERTGGSVSTLTIQRTQQEDSAVYLCASSLGYGNIQYFGAGTRLSVL.

The chain links TRBV10-2 to TRBJ1-5, with 8 bases matching TRBD1. Germline trimming cut 4 bases from V and 4 bases from J; bases unmatched to any gene: 3. CDR1 WSHSY and CDR2 SAAADI come from the germline V gene. This CDR3 is built from 14 residues. In DNA, the CDR3 is TGCGCCAGCAGTGTGGACAGGGTAAATCAGCCCCAGCATTTT. Translated: CASSVDRVNQPQHF.

The V and J genes are TRBV28 and TRBJ2-6; D may be TRBD1 (6 bases). Trimming took off 3 bases at V and 1 base at J, with 16 bases between the two ends. The CDR3 sequence is 18 residues long. Germline V gene sequence: CDR1 MDHEN, CDR2 SYDVKM. CDR3 nucleotide sequence: TGTGCCAGCAGTTTTCGAACAGGGAAGGTATCTGGGGCCAACGTCCTGACTTTC. The encoded protein is CASSFRTGKVSGANVLTF.

This clone was seen more than once but under ten times. The V call is TRBV4-1, the J call TRBJ2-1, with TRBD1 as a possible D gene (6 bases). CDR3 length: 19 amino acids. Trimming shortened V by 1 base and J by 0 bases, and 19 bases separated the two germline ends. Germline values: CDR1 MGHRA, CDR2 YSYEKL. In DNA, the CDR3 is TGCGCCAGCAGCCAAGGAAGGGCAGGGGTTGGGAGCTCCTACAATGAGCAGTTCTTC. It specifies CASSQGRAGVGSSYNEQFF.

The J gene is TRBJ1-1, the V gene TRBV27, with 7 bases identical to TRBD1. From germline, CDR1 is MNHEY and CDR2 SMNVEV (reference sequence). The CDR3 runs 15 residues. V trimming: 3 bases; J trimming: 5 bases; junction bases outside the gene matches: 9. The CDR3 DNA follows: TGTGCCAGCAGTTTTTCCCAGGGGGGACGGACTGAAGCTTTCTTT. This gives the protein CASSFSQGGRTEAFF.

The chain links TRBV7-2 to TRBJ2-1, with 8 bases identical to TRBD2. This CDR3 is built from 18 residues. Germline CDR1 SGHTA, CDR2 FQGNSA. V trimming: 1 base; J trimming: 6 bases; junction bases outside the gene matches: 14. The DNA of the CDR3 is TGTGCCAGCAGCTTAGGTGTTTGGGCCGGGGGGGCGTTCAATGAGCAGTTCTTC. Encoded protein: CASSLGVWAGGAFNEQFF.

The chain combines TRBV6-5 with TRBJ1-4; no firm D call. The CDR3 contains 16 residues. CDR1 is MNHEY, CDR2 SVGAGI, per germline. The germline V and J ends were trimmed by 0 bases and 6 bases, with 14 bases remaining between them. CDR3 DNA: TGTGCCAGCAGTTACTCGGACTCAACCCCTGATGAAAAACTGTTTTTT. Protein product: CASSYSDSTPDEKLFF.

The V call is TRBV5-1, the J call TRBJ2-3, with 8 bases fitting TRBD2. CDR3 length equals 17 residues. Germline V gene data show CDR1 as SGHRS and CDR2 as YFSETQ. V gave up 4 bases and J gave up 0 bases; unmatched junction bases: 10. The DNA for the CDR3 is TGCGCCAGCAGCCCCAGTCCACTAGCGGTTAGCACAGATACGCAGTATTTT. Amino acid sequence: CASSPSPLAVSTDTQYF.

The rearrangement joins TRBV27 to TRBJ1-1, with D unclear. Germline V gene sequence: CDR1 MNHEY, CDR2 SMNVEV (reference sequence). V was cut by 8 bases and J by 8 bases, with 12 bases left in between. The CDR3 length is 11 residues. CDR3 region: CASPTGSEAFF. The CDR3 region has the DNA TGTGCCAGCCCGACGGGAAGCGAAGCTTTCTTT.

The rearrangement uses TRBV11-2 and TRBJ1-3; D gene uncertain. V lost 5 bases, J lost 2 bases, and 10 bases lay in between. This CDR3 comprises 14 residues. In germline, CDR1 is SGHAT, CDR2 FQNNGV. CDR3 sequence reads: CASSPWTAGNTIYF. The CDR3 DNA sequence: TGTGCCAGCAGCCCCTGGACTGCTGGAAACACCATATATTTT.

The chain combines TRBV7-6 with TRBJ2-3; D gene unclear. The V end lost 0 bases, the J end lost 8 bases, and 18 bases lay between the germline ends. There are 16 residues in the CDR3. Germline CDR1 reads SGHVS; CDR2 reads FNYEAQ. The CDR3 loop reads CASSLAGPGNVGTQYF. In DNA, the CDR3 is TGTGCCAGCAGCTTAGCGGGCCCCGGCAACGTTGGTACGCAGTATTTT.

This rearrangement joins TRBV7-7 to TRBJ2-5, with no clear D. CDR1 SSHAT and CDR2 FNYEAQ come from the germline V gene (reference sequence). This CDR3 is 14 amino acids long. Between the trimmed V and J ends, which lost 0 bases and 2 bases, there was a span of 7 bases. The CDR3 loop is CASSLAGVQETQYF. The CDR3 DNA reads as TGTGCCAGCAGCTTAGCCGGAGTGCAAGAGACCCAGTACTTC. Full variable domain (missing parts from reference TRBV7-7 and TRBJ2-5): GAGVSQSPRYKVTKRGQDVTLRCDPISSHATLYWYQQALGQGPEFLTYFNYEAQPDKSGLPSDRFSAERPEGSISTLTIQRTEQRDSAMYRCASSLAGVQETQYFGPGTRLLVL.

This clone was observed a few times. The chain is built from TRBV28 and TRBJ2-5; the match to TRBD2 covers 7 bases. Trimming cost V 3 bases and J 7 bases; bases outside gene matches: 11. In germline, CDR1 is MDHEN, CDR2 SYDVKM. This CDR3 has 15 residues. The CDR3: CASSFLGSTSWTQYF. CDR3 nucleotide sequence: TGTGCCAGCAGTTTCCTAGGGTCGACTAGCTGGACCCAGTACTTC.

The V gene is TRBV15, the J gene TRBJ1-4; 7 nucleotides align to TRBD1. Trimming removed 5 bases from V and 4 bases from J; junction bases left unmatched: 7. The germline CDR1 and CDR2 sequences are LNHNV and YYDKDF (reference sequence). CDR3 size: 15 residues. The CDR3 is CATSRGQNLNEKLFF. CDR3 DNA sequence: TGTGCCACCAGCCGGGGACAGAACCTTAATGAAAAACTGTTTTTT. Complete variable domain (other parts from reference TRBV15 and TRBJ1-4): DAMVIQNPRYQVTQFGKPVTLSCSQTLNHNVMYWYQQKSSQAPKLLFHYYDKDFNNEADTPDNFQSRRPNTSFCFLDIRSPGLGDTAMYLCATSRGQNLNEKLFFGSGTQLSVL.

The chain has TRBV7-9 and TRBJ1-1; 9 nucleotides match TRBD1. Germline lookup yields CDR1 SEHNR and CDR2 FQNEAQ (reference sequence). The V gene end was trimmed by 3 bases and the J gene end by 4 bases; junction bases not matched to a gene: 6. The CDR3 has 15 residues. This CDR3 reads CASSFLQGARTEAFF. The CDR3, as DNA: TGTGCCAGCAGCTTTTTACAGGGGGCGCGCACTGAAGCTTTCTTT.

The chain recombines TRBV10-2 with TRBJ2-3; D ambiguous. In germline, CDR1 is WSHSY, CDR2 SAAADI. V gave up 5 bases and J gave up 2 bases, with 11 bases separating them. The CDR3 has 14 amino acids. In DNA, the CDR3 is TGCGCCAGCAGTTTATCGGGTTTCACAGATACGCAGTATTTT. It translates to CASSLSGFTDTQYF.

The rearrangement joins TRBV28 to TRBJ2-3; weak D call: TRBD2 (6 bases). The CDR3 sequence is 15 residues long. V shed 2 bases and J shed 9 bases, with 18 bases lying between them. Germline values: CDR1 MDHEN, CDR2 SYDVKM. The CDR3 here is CASSLGRRLGRTQYF. The CDR3 DNA follows: TGTGCCAGCAGTTTAGGGAGGAGGTTGGGGAGGACGCAGTATTTT.

The chain couples TRBV28 to TRBJ2-1, with 7 nucleotides matching TRBD2. The CDR3 is 14 residues long. The germline V gene has CDR1 MDHEN and CDR2 SYDVKM. The trim removed 8 bases at V and 3 bases at J, leaving 7 bases unmatched. CDR3 in DNA: TGTGCCAGCCGGGGCGGGAGAAACTACAATGAGCAGTTCTTC. Protein sequence: CASRGGRNYNEQFF.

The chain has TRBV7-9 and TRBJ2-7; 7 bases match TRBD2. The CDR3 loop spans 16 amino acids. V was pared by 5 bases and J by 2 bases, with 12 bases of the junction left unmatched. From germline, CDR1 is SEHNR and CDR2 FQNEAQ (reference sequence). The CDR3 region is CASSNGGGSGAYEQYF. The DNA of the CDR3 is TGTGCCAGCAGCAACGGCGGGGGAAGTGGAGCCTACGAGCAGTACTTC.

This chain joins TRBV9 and TRBJ2-3; D is perhaps TRBD2 (6 bases). Germline V gives CDR1 SGDLS, CDR2 YYNGEE. This CDR3 has 16 amino acids. The V end lost 3 bases, the J end lost 3 bases, and 17 bases lay between the germline ends. CDR3 bases: TGTGCCAGCAGCGGATACCTAGCGCACGGGACAGATACGCAGTATTTT. Protein: CASSGYLAHGTDTQYF.

This chain joins TRBV27 and TRBJ1-2, with a tentative D call TRBD1 (6 bases). The CDR3 consists of 17 residues. Trimming shortened V by 5 bases and J by 6 bases, and 25 bases separated the two germline ends. Germline V lookup: CDR1 MNHEY, CDR2 SMNVEV (reference sequence). The CDR3 bases are TGTGCCAGCAGTCTTTATGTTTCAGGGGCGGCTGGGAATGGCTACACCTTC. This encodes CASSLYVSGAAGNGYTF.

This chain connects TRBV7-2 to TRBJ1-6, with a tentative D call TRBD1 (5 bases). The CDR3 extends over 15 amino acids. Germline CDR1 and CDR2: SGHTA and FQGNSA. Trimming removed 5 bases at V and 6 bases at J, with 14 bases between. CDR3 residues: CASSRDDSINSPLHF. CDR3 bases: TGTGCCAGCAGCCGCGATGACAGTATTAATTCACCCCTCCACTTT.

Only a few counts were recorded for this clone. J is TRBJ1-1 and V is TRBV5-1; D perhaps matches TRBD1 (6 bases). The V and J ends lost 7 bases and 1 base respectively, with 11 bases between them. Germline V CDR1 and CDR2: SGHRS, YFSETQ. The CDR3 is made up of 13 amino acids. The CDR3 is CASSTGPNTEAFF. CDR3 in DNA: TGCGCCAGCTCGACAGGCCCGAACACTGAAGCTTTCTTT.

V is TRBV29-1 and J is TRBJ1-2; 9 positions agree with TRBD1. The V gene's germline CDR1 is SQVTM and CDR2 ANQGSEA. The CDR3 covers 15 residues. The J segment lost 8 bases and the V segment lost 4 bases, leaving 14 bases of the junction unmatched. CDR3 region: CSVVGGTGSDRGYTF. DNA of the CDR3: TGCAGCGTTGTGGGGGGGACAGGGTCTGATCGGGGCTACACCTTC.

This clone was seen only a few times. This chain uses TRBV4-1 with TRBJ1-3; TRBD1 is a possible D gene (5 bases). CDR1 is MGHRA and CDR2 is YSYEKL in the germline V gene. The V end lost 4 bases, the J end lost 3 bases, and 16 bases lay between the germline ends. This CDR3 is built from 16 residues. The CDR3 DNA is TGCGCCAGCAGCCCGCCGGGCAGGGAAATTGGAAACACCATATATTTT. This sequence encodes CASSPPGREIGNTIYF.

CDR3 DNA: TGCAGCGTCCAACAGAGCTCTGGGGCCAACGTCCTGACTTTC. Its protein product is CSVQQSSGANVLTF. The chain has TRBV29-1 and TRBJ2-6; D unclear. Trimming pared 6 bases from V and 0 bases from J, leaving 9 bases between. This CDR3 is built from 14 residues. From germline, CDR1 is SQVTM and CDR2 ANQGSEA.